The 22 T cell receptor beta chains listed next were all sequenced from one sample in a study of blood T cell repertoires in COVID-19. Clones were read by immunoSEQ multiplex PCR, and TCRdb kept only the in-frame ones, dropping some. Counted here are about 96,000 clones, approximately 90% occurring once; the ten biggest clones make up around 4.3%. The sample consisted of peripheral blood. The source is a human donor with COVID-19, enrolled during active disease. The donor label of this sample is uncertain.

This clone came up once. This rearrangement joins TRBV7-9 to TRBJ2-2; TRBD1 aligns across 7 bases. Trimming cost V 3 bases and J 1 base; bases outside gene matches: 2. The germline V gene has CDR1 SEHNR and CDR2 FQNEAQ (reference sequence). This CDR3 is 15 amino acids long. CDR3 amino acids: CASSLNRGNTGELFF. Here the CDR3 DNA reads TGTGCCAGCAGCTTGAACAGGGGGAACACCGGGGAGCTGTTTTTT. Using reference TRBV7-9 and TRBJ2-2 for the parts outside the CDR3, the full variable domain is DTGVSQNPRHKITKRGQNVTFRCDPISEHNRLYWYRQTLGQGPEFLTYFQNEAQLEKSRLLSDRFSAERPKGSFSTLEIQRTEQGDSAMYLCASSLNRGNTGELFFGEGSRLTVL.

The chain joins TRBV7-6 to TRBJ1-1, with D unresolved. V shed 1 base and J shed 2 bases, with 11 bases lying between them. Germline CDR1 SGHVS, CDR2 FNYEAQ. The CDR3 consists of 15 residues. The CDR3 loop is CASSLGGASNTEAFF. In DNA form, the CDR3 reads TGTGCCAGCAGCTTAGGTGGAGCGTCAAACACTGAAGCTTTCTTT.

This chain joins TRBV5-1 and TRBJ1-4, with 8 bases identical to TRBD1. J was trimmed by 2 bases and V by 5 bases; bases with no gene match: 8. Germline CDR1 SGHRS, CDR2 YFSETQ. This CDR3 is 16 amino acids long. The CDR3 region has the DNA TGCGCCAGCAGATCGGACAGGGATCTCACTAATGAAAAACTGTTTTTT. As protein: CASRSDRDLTNEKLFF.

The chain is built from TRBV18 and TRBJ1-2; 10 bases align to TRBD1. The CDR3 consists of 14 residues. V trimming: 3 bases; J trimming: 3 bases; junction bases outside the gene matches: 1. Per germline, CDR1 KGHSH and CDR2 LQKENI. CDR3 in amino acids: CASSPDRGDYGYTF. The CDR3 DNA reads TGTGCCAGCTCACCGGACAGGGGGGACTATGGCTACACCTTC.

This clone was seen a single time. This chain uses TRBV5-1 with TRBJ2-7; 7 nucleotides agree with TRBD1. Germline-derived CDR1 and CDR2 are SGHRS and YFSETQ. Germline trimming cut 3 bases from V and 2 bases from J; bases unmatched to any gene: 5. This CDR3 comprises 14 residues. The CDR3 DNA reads TGCGCCAGCAGCTCGACAGGGAACCCCTACGAGCAGTACTTC. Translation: CASSSTGNPYEQYF.

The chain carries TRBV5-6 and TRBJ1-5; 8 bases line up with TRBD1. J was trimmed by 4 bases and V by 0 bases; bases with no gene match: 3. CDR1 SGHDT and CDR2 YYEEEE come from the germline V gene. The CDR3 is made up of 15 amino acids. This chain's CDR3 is CASSLGQGRNQPQHF. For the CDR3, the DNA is TGTGCCAGCAGCTTGGGACAGGGGAGGAATCAGCCCCAGCATTTT. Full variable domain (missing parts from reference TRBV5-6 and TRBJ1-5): DAGVTQSPTHLIKTRGQQVTLRCSPKSGHDTVSWYQQALGQGPQFIFQYYEEEERQRGNFPDRFSGHQFPNYSSELNVNALLLGDSALYLCASSLGQGRNQPQHFGDGTRLSIL.

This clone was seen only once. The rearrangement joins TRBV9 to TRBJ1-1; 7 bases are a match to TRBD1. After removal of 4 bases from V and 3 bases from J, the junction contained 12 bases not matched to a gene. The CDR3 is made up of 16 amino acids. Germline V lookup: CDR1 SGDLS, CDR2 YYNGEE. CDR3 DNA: TGTGCCAGCAGCCTCCCGGGACAGACAGAATACACTGAAGCTTTCTTT. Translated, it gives CASSLPGQTEYTEAFF.

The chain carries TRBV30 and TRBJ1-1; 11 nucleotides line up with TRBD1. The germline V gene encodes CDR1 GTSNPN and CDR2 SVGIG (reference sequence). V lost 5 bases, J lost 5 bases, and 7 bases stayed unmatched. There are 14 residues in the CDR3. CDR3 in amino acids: CAWYRDRGSTEAFF. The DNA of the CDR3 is TGTGCCTGGTACCGGGACAGGGGGAGTACTGAAGCTTTCTTT.

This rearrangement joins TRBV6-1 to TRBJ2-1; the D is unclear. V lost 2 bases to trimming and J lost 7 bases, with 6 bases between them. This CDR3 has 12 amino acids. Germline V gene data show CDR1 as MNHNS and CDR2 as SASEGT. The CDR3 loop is CASSELVNEQFF. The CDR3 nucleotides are TGTGCCAGCAGTGAACTAGTGAATGAGCAGTTCTTC.

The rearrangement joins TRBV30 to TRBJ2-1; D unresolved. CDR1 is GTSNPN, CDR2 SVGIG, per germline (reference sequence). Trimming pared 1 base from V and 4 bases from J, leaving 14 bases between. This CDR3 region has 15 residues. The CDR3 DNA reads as TGTGCCTGGAGTGCACTCCTCAAAGCGTACAATGAGCAGTTCTTC. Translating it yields CAWSALLKAYNEQFF.

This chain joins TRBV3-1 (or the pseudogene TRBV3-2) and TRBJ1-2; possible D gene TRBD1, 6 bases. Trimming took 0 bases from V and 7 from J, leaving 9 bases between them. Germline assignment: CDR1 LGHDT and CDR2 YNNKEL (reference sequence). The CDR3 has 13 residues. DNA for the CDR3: TGTGCCAGCAGCCAAGAGGGGGCGCGTGGCTACACCTTC. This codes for CASSQEGARGYTF.

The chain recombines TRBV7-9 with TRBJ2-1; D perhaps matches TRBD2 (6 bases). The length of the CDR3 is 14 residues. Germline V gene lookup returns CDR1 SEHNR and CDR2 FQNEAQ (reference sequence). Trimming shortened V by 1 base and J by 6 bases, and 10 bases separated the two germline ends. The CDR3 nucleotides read TGTGCCAGCAGCTTAGGTGGGACTCGCAATGAGCAGTTCTTC. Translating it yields CASSLGGTRNEQFF.

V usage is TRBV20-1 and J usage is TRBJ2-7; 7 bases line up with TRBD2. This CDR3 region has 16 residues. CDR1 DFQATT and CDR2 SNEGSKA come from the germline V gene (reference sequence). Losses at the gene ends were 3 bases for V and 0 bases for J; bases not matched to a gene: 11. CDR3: CSASRGGTGISYEQYF. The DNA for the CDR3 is TGCAGTGCTAGTCGCGGGGGTACGGGCATCTCCTACGAGCAGTACTTC.

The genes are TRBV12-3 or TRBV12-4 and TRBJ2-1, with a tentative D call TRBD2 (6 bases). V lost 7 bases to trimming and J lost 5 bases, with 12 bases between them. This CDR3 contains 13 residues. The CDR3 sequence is CASTPGLNNEQFF. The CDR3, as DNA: TGTGCCAGCACCCCGGGACTCAACAATGAGCAGTTCTTC.

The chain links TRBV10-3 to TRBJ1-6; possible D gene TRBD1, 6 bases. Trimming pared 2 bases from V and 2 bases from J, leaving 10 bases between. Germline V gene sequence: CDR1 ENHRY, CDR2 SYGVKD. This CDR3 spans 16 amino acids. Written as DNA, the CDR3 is TGTGCCATCAGTGAGACAGGGATCCCCTATAATTCACCCCTCCACTTT. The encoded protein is CAISETGIPYNSPLHF.

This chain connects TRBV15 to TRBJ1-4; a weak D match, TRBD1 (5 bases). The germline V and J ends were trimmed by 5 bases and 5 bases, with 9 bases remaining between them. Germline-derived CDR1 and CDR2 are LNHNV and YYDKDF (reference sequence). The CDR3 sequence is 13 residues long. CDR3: CATSAGRNEKLFF. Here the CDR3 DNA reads TGTGCCACCAGCGCAGGGCGGAATGAAAAACTGTTTTTT.

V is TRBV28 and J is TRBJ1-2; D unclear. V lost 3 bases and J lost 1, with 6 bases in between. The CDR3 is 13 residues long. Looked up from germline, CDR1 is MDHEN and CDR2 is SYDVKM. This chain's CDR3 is CASSLQVNYGYTF. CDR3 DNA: TGTGCCAGCAGTTTGCAGGTTAACTATGGCTACACCTTC.

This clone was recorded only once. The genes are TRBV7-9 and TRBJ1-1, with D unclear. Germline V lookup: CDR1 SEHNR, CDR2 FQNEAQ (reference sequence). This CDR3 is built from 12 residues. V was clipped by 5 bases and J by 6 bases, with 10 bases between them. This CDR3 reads CASSADGPEAFF. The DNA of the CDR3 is TGTGCCAGCAGCGCCGATGGCCCTGAAGCTTTCTTT.

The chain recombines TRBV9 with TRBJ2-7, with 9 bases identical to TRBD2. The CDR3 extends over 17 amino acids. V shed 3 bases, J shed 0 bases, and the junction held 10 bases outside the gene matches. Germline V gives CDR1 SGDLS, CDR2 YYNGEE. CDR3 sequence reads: CASSGEGLAGRSYEQYF. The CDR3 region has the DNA TGTGCCAGCAGCGGAGAGGGGCTAGCGGGACGCTCCTACGAGCAGTACTTC.

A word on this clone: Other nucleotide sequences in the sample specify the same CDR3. The CDR3: CASSVRGRHSGGATDTQYF. CDR3 DNA sequence: TGCGCCAGCAGTGTCAGGGGGCGCCATAGCGGGGGGGCGACAGATACGCAGTATTTT. V gene TRBV10-1 combines with J gene TRBJ2-3; 11 bases match TRBD2. The CDR3 has 19 amino acids. Germline values: CDR1 WNHNN, CDR2 SYGVQD (reference sequence). The ends lost 4 bases at V and 3 bases at J; junction bases unmatched: 15.

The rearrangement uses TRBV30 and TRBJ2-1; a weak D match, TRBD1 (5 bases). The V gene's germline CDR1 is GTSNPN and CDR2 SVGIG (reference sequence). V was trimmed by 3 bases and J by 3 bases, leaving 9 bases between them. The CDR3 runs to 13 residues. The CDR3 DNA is TGTGCCTGGAGGGGGCAGAACTACAATGAGCAGTTCTTC. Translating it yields CAWRGQNYNEQFF.

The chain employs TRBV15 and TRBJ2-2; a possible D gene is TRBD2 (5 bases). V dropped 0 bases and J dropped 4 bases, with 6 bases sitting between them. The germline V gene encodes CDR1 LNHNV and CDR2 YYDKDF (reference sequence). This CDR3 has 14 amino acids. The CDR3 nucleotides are TGTGCCACCAGCAGAGAACGGGGCACCGGGGAGCTGTTTTTT. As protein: CATSRERGTGELFF.